At least ten counts were recorded for the clone carrying this T cell receptor beta chain. This sample was taken from a study of human T cells and chemical hapten exposure. TCRdb redid the calling of the RACE reads with MiXCR, one entry per CDR3 protein. This table holds approximately 86,000 distinct CDR3 sequences, about 11% found once. Per germline, CDR1 LGHNA and CDR2 YSLEER. With 0 bases clipped from V and 3 bases from J, the junction kept 6 bases outside the gene matches. This CDR3 has 16 residues. Time point here: patch test 3, about 24 weeks after DPC sensitization. Treatment: therapeutic diphenylcyclopropenone sensitization with weekly scalp DPC. Blood sampling preceded each patch test application.

This TCR came from a young woman with alopecia areata. Some clones in this sample may be carry-over from other donors' samples. The specimen comprised whole blood, sampled in connection with sensitization to the hapten diphenylcyclopropenone (DPC). V and J are TRBV4-3 and TRBJ2-7; 9 positions agree with TRBD2. CDR3 region: CASSQEPSGTSYEQYF. The CDR3 region has the DNA TGCGCCAGCAGCCAAGAACCTAGCGGGACAAGCTACGAGCAGTACTTC.